A selection of T cell receptor beta chains follows, all from one sample in a study of cytomegalovirus exposure and HLA in healthy donors. Sequencing was performed with immunoSEQ multiplex PCR; in TCRdb, only in-frame clones are kept and a portion is missing. This sample's table has 100,000 to 150,000 clones. The sequenced material came from PBMCs. The receptor source for this set is a man younger than 30 in good health and CMV-seronegative. Each CDR3 is given with its conserved first and last residue.

TRBV18,CASSSGTSSGNTIYF
TRBV28,CASRNHGGEGHYEQYF
TRBV9,CASSVVAGGHNEQFF
TRBV4-1,CASSQEGGGVTDTQYF
TRBV5-1,CASSLDRTTQYF
TRBV9,CASSGTGNTIYF
TRBV2,CASSPAGLAKNIQYF
TRBV10-3,CAISEQGLAGSYTGELFF
TRBV2,CASSDSRGSNTEAFF
TRBV9,CASTPSGRSSYNEQFF
TRBV5-4,CASSILGGGAKLFF
TRBV11-2,CASPGVGTDTQYF
TRBV19,CASTPSRGANTEAFF
TRBV18,CASSPRSRGGYEQYF
TRBV18,CAGSPPLGTGTYEQYF
TRBV6-4,CASSEGDSAGEQFF
TRBV5-1,CASSLAVGSGGQETQYF
TRBV5-1,CASSRHNREVPYEQYF
TRBV28,CASSPRGGVYNEQFF
TRBV5-1,CASSHRSGTGLANTEAFF
TRBV6-5,CASSYSAAGGIGQYF
TRBV19,CASSMEGRGYGYTF
TRBV10-2,CASLLREGRDTDTQYF